The T cell receptor beta chain described here comes from a study of OX40 agonist ivuxolimab in advanced cancers. Only in-frame clones appear in the TCRdb table, and some are missing; sequencing was by immunoSEQ multiplex PCR. The sample carries tens of thousands of clones, 75% to 90% recorded once. The V and J ends lost 4 bases and 1 base, in that order; junction bases with no gene match: 10. This CDR3 contains 16 residues. From germline, CDR1 is SGHRS and CDR2 YFSETQ. This clonotype was sampled from an adult with an advanced solid tumor such as melanoma, head and neck, liver or kidney cancer. The chain employs TRBV5-1 and TRBJ2-5; 7 nucleotides agree with TRBD2. Sample: CD4+ or CD8+ T cells sorted from blood, taken in a trial of the OX40 agonist ivuxolimab. CDR3: CASSKPGTTSQETQYF. In DNA, the CDR3 is TGCGCCAGCAGCAAACCCGGGACTACGTCCCAAGAGACCCAGTACTTC.